This T cell receptor (beta chain) was retrieved from a study of T cell responses to AZD1222 COVID-19 vaccine. The repertoire was sequenced with immunoSEQ multiplex PCR; TCRdb's copy has only in-frame clones and lacks some. The sample shows 45,000 or so clones, roughly 91% of them seen only once. The germline V and J ends were trimmed by 4 bases and 7 bases, with 22 bases remaining between them. From germline, CDR1 is LGHNT and CDR2 FRNRAP. The CDR3 has 16 amino acids. Sequenced material: peripheral blood, taken 28 days after the second AZD1222 dose. This sequence joins TRBV12-5 and TRBJ1-2; weak D call: TRBD1 (5 bases). The sequence derives from an adult who received the AZD1222 COVID-19 vaccine. The CDR3 nucleotides are TGTGCTAGTGGTTCACGCCTCCCCGGGACGGTGCTTGGCTACACCTTC. It specifies CASGSRLPGTVLGYTF.